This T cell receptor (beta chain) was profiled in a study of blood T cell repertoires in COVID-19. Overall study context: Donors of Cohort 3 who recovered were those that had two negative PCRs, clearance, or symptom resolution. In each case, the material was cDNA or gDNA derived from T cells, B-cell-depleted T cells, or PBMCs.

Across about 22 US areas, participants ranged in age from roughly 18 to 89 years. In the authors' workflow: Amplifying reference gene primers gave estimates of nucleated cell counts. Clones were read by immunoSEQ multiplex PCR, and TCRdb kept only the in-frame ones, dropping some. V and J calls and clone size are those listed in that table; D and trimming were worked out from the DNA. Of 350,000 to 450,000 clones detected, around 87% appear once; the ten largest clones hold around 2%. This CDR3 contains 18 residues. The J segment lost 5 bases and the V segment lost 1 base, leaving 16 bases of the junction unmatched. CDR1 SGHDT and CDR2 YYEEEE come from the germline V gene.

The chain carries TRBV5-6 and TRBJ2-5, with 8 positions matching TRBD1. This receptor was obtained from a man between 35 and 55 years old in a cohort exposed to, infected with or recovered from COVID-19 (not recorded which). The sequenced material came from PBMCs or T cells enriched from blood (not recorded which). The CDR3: CASSLFAAGGRGSETQYF. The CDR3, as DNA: TGTGCCAGCAGCTTGTTCGCGGCAGGGGGCCGAGGCTCGGAGACCCAGTACTTC.